The rows below give T cell receptor beta chains drawn from one sample of a study of T cells after yellow fever vaccination. One entry per CDR3 protein results from TCRdb running MiXCR on the 5' RACE reads. Found here are 110,000 to 150,000 distinct CDR3 sequences, under 7% of them singletons; the top ten hold more than 0.6%. Here the sequenced sample was CD4+ T cells sorted from PBMCs, taken 10 days after the yellow fever booster vaccination. The receptors were sampled from a young man who received the YFV17D yellow fever vaccine. CDR3s include the opening cysteine and the closing phenylalanine or tryptophan. The D gene is left open where the match is weak. Not every row has a clone size; where given, it reads once, few, many or a size class.

CDR3 protein	CDR3 DNA	clone size	V gene	J gene	D gene
CASSQGAGQGTEAFF	TGTGCCAGCAGCCAAGGTGCGGGACAGGGCACTGAAGCTTTCTTT	many	TRBV4-2	TRBJ1-1	TRBD1
CSAGLGATYGYTF	TGCAGTGCTGGCCTGGGGGCGACCTATGGCTACACCTTC	many	TRBV20-1	TRBJ1-2	NA
CASSFPQYF	TGTGCCAGCAGCTTCCCGCAGTATTTT	many	TRBV7-6	TRBJ2-3	NA
CAISEAVRGDYGYTF	TGTGCCATCAGTGAGGCCGTCCGGGGCGACTATGGCTACACCTTC	many	TRBV10-3	TRBJ1-2	NA
CSGLNGEQYF	TGCAGTGGGTTGAATGGGGAGCAGTACTTC	many	TRBV20-1	TRBJ2-7	NA
CASSDTRAGGNIQYF	TGTGCCAGCAGTGACACCAGGGCGGGGGGAAACATTCAGTACTTC	many	TRBV25-1	TRBJ2-4	TRBD2
CSASGDREGGYTF	TGCAGTGCTAGTGGCGACAGGGAAGGTGGCTACACCTTC	many	TRBV20-1	TRBJ1-2	TRBD1
CSAPGGGRFDNEQFF	TGCAGTGCTCCCGGGGGCGGGAGGTTCGACAATGAGCAGTTCTTC	many	TRBV20-1	TRBJ2-1	TRBD2
CASSQSYTPGNTIYF	TGTGCCAGCAGCCAATCGTATACACCTGGAAACACCATATATTTT	many	TRBV16	TRBJ1-3	NA
CATSKDYFQETQYF	TGTGCCACCAGCAAAGACTACTTCCAAGAGACCCAGTACTTC	many	TRBV15	TRBJ2-5	NA
CASSQNSGTAYGYTF	TGCGCCAGCAGCCAGAACTCCGGGACAGCCTATGGCTACACCTTC	many	TRBV4-3	TRBJ1-2	TRBD1
CATSDTVLRELFF	TGTGCCACCAGTGACACGGTTCTACGGGAGCTGTTTTTT	many	TRBV24-1	TRBJ2-2	NA
CASKLGGLNTGELFF	TGCGCCAGCAAACTTGGAGGACTCAACACCGGGGAGCTGTTTTTT	many	TRBV5-1	TRBJ2-2	NA
CAISESSGLAKNIQYF	TGTGCCATCAGTGAGTCCTCAGGATTAGCCAAAAACATTCAGTACTTC	few	TRBV10-3	TRBJ2-4	NA
CASSGTGGTETQYF	TGTGCCAGCAGCGGGACAGGGGGGACTGAGACCCAGTACTTC	NA	TRBV5-4	TRBJ2-5	TRBD1
CASSLATRRGNEQFF	TGTGCCAGCAGCTTGGCCACCCGCCGGGGCAATGAGCAGTTCTTC	NA	TRBV5-4	TRBJ2-1	NA
CASSKTANTEAFF	TGTGCCAGCAGTAAGACAGCAAACACTGAAGCTTTCTTT	NA	TRBV5-4	TRBJ1-1	NA
CASSLAGRGTDTQYF	TGCGCCAGCAGCTTGGCCGGGAGAGGCACAGATACGCAGTATTTT	many	TRBV5-1	TRBJ2-3	NA
CASSTLEVPLHF	TGTGCCAGCAGTACCCTAGAGGTGCCCCTCCACTTT	many	TRBV12-3/TRBV12-4	TRBJ1-6	NA
CSASFGVAGNQPQHF	TGCAGTGCTAGTTTTGGGGTAGCGGGAAATCAGCCCCAGCATTTT	many	TRBV20-1	TRBJ1-5	NA
CASRPLAGGRSDTDTQYF	TGTGCCAGCAGACCTTTAGCGGGAGGGCGATCGGACACAGATACGCAGTATTTT	few	TRBV12-3/TRBV12-4	TRBJ2-3	TRBD2
CASSQSWSYNEQFF	TGCGCCAGCAGTCAATCCTGGAGTTACAATGAGCAGTTCTTC	NA	TRBV23-1	TRBJ2-1	NA
CASSLLGHF	TGTGCCAGCAGCTTATTGGGACACTTC	many	TRBV7-2	TRBJ1-2	NA
CASSRVGYEQYF	TGTGCCAGCAGTCGAGTCGGTTACGAGCAGTACTTC	many	TRBV28	TRBJ2-7	NA
CASSPRTSGRPGSTDTQYF	TGTGCCAGCAGCCCCCGGACTAGCGGGAGGCCCGGGTCAACAGATACGCAGTATTTT	many	TRBV5-6	TRBJ2-3	TRBD2
CAWSPYRRGAFAGELFF	TGTGCCTGGAGTCCCTACCGTCGCGGGGCTTTCGCCGGGGAGCTGTTTTTT	few	TRBV30	TRBJ2-2	NA
CAIINLRDRGINEQFF	TGTGCCATCATCAACCTCCGGGACAGGGGAATCAATGAGCAGTTCTTC	many	TRBV10-3	TRBJ2-1	TRBD1
CASSQERGGGNTIYF	TGTGCCAGCAGCCAAGAAAGGGGTGGTGGAAACACCATATATTTT	many	TRBV3-1	TRBJ1-3	NA
CASSLQGSGNQPQHF	TGTGCCAGCAGTTTACAGGGATCGGGCAATCAGCCCCAGCATTTT	many	TRBV12-3/TRBV12-4	TRBJ1-5	NA
CASRQVNYNEQFF	TGTGCCAGTAGACAGGTTAATTACAATGAGCAGTTCTTC	many	TRBV19	TRBJ2-1	NA